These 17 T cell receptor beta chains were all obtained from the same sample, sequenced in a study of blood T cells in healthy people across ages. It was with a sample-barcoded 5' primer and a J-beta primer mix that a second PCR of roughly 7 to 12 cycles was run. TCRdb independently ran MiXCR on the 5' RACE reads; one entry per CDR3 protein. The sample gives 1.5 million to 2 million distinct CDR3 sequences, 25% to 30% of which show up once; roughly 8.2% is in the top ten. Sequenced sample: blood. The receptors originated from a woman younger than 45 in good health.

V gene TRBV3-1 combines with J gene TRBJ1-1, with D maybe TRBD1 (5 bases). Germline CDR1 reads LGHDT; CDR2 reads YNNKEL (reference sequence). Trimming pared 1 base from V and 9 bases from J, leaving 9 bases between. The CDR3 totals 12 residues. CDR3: CASSQGGSQAFF. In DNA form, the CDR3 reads TGTGCCAGCAGCCAAGGGGGCAGCCAAGCTTTCTTT.

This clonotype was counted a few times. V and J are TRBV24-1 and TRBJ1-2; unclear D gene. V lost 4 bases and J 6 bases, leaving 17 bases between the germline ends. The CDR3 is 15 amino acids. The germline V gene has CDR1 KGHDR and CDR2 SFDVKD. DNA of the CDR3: TGTGCCACCAGTGAGCCATCCAATGACCTAAATGGCTACACCTTC. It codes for CATSEPSNDLNGYTF.

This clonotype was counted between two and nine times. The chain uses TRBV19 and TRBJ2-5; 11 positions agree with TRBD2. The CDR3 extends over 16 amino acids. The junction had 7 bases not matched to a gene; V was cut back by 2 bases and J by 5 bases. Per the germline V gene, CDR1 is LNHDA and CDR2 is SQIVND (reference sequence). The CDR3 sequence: CASSISSSGRMETQYF. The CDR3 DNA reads TGTGCCAGTAGTATATCCTCTAGCGGGAGGATGGAGACCCAGTACTTC.

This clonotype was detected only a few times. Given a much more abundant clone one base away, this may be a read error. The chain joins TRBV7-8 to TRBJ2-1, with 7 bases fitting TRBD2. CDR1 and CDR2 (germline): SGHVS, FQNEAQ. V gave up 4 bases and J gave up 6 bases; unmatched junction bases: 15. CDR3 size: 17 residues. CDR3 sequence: CASSSSGRLGRGNEQFF. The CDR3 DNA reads TGTGCCAGCAGCTCGTCGGGACGCCTTGGGAGGGGCAATGAGCAGTTCTTC.

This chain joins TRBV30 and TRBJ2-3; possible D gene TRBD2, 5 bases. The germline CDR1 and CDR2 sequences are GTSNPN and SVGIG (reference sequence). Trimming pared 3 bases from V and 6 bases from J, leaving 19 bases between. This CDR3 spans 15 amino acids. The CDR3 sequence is CAWSARTGNSDTQYF. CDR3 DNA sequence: TGTGCCTGGAGCGCCCGGACGGGGAACTCGGATACGCAGTATTTT.

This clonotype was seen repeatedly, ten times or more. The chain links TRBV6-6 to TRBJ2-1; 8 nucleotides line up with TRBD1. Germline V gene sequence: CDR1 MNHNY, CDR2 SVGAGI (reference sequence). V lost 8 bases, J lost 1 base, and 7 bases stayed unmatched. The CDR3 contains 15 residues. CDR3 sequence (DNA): TGTGCCAGCGGCCCCCGACAGGGGTCCTACAATGAGCAGTTCTTC. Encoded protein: CASGPRQGSYNEQFF.

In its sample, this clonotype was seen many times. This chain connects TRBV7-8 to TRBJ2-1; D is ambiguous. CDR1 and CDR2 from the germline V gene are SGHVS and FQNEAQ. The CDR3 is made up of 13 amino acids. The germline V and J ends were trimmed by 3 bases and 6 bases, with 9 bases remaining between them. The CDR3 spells CASSFPFPNEQFF. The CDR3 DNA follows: TGTGCCAGCAGCTTCCCCTTCCCCAATGAGCAGTTCTTC.

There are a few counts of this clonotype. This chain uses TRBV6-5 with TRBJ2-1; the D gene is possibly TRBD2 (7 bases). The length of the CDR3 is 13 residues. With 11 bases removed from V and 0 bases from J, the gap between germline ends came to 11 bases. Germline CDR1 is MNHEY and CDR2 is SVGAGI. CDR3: CAAGGPSYNEQFF. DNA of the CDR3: TGTGCCGCCGGGGGGCCCTCCTACAATGAGCAGTTCTTC.

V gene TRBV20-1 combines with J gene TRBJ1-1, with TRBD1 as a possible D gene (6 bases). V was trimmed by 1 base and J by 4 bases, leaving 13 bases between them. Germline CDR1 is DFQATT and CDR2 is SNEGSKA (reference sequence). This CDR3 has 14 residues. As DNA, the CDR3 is TGCAGTGCTAGAGGTAGCCGGGGGGCCACTGAAGCTTTCTTT. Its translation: CSARGSRGATEAFF.

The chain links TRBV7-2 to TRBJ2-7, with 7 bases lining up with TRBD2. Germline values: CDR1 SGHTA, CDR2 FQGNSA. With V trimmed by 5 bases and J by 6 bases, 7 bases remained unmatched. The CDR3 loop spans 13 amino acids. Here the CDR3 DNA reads TGTGCCAGCAGCCCGTGGTCGGGAGGCGAGCAGTACTTC. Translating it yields CASSPWSGGEQYF.

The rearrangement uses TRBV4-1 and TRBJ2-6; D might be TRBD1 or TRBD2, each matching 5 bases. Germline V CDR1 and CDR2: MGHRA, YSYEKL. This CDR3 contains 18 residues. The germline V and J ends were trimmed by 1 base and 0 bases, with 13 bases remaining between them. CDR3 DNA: TGCGCCAGCAGCCAAGTAGTCCGGGGCATCTCTGGGGCCAACGTCCTGACTTTC. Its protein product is CASSQVVRGISGANVLTF.

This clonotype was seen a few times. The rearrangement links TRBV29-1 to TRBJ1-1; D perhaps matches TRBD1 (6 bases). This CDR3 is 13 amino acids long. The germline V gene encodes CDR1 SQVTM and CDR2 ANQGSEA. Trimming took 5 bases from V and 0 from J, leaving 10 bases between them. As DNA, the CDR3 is TGCAGCGTTCAGGGGTTCATGAACACTGAAGCTTTCTTT. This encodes CSVQGFMNTEAFF.

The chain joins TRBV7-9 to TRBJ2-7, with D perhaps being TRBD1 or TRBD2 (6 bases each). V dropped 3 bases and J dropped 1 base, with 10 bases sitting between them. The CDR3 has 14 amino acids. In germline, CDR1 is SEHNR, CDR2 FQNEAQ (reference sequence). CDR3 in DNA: TGTGCCAGCAGCTTCATAGGGGGGTCCTACGAGCAGTACTTC. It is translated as CASSFIGGSYEQYF.

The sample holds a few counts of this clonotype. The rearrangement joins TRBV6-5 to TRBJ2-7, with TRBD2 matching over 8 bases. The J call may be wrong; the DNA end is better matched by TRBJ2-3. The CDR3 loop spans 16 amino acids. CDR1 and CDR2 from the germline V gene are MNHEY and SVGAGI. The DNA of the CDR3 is TGTGCCAGCTCCTTGCGGGGCGGGGGGAGCTCCTACGAGCAGTATTTT. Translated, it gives CASSLRGGGSSYEQYF.

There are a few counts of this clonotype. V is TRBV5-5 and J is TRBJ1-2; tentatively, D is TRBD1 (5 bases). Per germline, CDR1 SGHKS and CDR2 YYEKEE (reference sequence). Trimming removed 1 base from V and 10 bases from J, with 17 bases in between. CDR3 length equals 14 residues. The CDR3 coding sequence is TGTGCCAGCAGCTTGACAGCCGGGGGAGAGGACTACACCTTC. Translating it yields CASSLTAGGEDYTF.

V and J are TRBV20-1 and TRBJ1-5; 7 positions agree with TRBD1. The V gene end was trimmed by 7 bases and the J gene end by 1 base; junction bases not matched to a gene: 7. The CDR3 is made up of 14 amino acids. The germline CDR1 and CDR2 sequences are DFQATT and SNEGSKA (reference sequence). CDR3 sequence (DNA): TGCAGTGGGGGTCAGACAGGGAGCAATCAGCCCCAGCATTTT. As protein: CSGGQTGSNQPQHF.

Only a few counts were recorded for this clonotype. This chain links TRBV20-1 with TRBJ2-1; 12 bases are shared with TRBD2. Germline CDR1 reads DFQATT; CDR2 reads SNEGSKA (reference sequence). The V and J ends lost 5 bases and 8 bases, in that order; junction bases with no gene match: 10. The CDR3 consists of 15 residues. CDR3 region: CSAPELAGGGDEQFF. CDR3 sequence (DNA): TGCAGTGCTCCTGAGCTAGCGGGAGGGGGTGATGAGCAGTTCTTC.